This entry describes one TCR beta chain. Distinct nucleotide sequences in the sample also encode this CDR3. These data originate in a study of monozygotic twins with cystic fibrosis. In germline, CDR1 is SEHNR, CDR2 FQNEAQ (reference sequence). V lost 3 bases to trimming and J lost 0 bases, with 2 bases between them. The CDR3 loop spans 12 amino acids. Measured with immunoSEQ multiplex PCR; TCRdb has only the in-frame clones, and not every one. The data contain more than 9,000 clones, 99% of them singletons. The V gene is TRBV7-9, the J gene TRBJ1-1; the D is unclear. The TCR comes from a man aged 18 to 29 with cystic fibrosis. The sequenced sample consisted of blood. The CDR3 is CASSLMNTEAFF. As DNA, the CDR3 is TGTGCCAGCAGCTTGATGAACACTGAAGCTTTCTTT.